This T cell receptor (beta chain) was retrieved from a study of blood T cell repertoires in COVID-19. CDR3 length: 15 residues. Trimming at V came to 6 bases and at J to 0 bases, leaving 4 bases not matched to a gene. CDR1 is SNHLY, CDR2 FYNNEI, per germline. TCRdb's table, derived via immunoSEQ multiplex PCR, lists solely in-frame clones and lacks some. The table has roughly 300,000 clones, about 83% seen once; the top ten hold 7.5% to 10%. The source is a woman in her forties or fifties who had recovered from COVID-19. Sequencing input: peripheral blood. The chain links TRBV2 to TRBJ2-1; 8 bases align to TRBD1. The DNA for the CDR3 is TGTGCCAGCAGAATTGGGACAGGCTCCTACAATGAGCAGTTCTTC. It specifies CASRIGTGSYNEQFF. The full variable domain, its missing parts supplied by reference TRBV2 and TRBJ2-1, is EPEVTQTPSHQVTQMGQEVILRCVPISNHLYFYWYRQILGQKVEFLVSFYNNEISEKSEIFDDQFSVERPDGSNFTLKIRSTKLEDSAMYFCASRIGTGSYNEQFFGPGTRLTVL.